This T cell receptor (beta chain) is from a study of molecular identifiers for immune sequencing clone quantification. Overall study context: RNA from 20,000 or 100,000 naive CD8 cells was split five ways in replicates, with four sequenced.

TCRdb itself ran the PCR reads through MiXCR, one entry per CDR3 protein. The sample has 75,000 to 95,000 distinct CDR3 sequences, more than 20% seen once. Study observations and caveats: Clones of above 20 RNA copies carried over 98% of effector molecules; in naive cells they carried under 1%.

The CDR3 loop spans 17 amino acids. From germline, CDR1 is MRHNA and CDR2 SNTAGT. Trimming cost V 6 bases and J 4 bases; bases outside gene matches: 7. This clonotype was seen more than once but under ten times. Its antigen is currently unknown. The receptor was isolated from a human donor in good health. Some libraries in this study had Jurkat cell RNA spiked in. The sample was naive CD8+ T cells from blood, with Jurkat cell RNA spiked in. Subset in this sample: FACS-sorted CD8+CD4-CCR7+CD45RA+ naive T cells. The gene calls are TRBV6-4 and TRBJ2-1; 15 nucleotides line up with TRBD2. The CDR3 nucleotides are TGTGCCAGCAGAAGGGGACTAGCGGGAGGCCTTTACAATGAGCAGTTCTTC. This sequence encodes CASRRGLAGGLYNEQFF.